This T cell receptor (beta chain) was captured in a study of blood T cell repertoires in COVID-19. In the study overall: Specimens from acute and convalescent COVID-19 originated in the United States, Italy and Spain. PBMCs, B-cell-depleted T cells, or T cells were the source of the cDNA or gDNA that made up the material.

The CDR3 has 12 residues. Trimming took 1 base from V and 6 from J, leaving 7 bases between them. Germline CDR1 SGDLS, CDR2 YYNGEE. This clone was detected once. In the authors' workflow: Amplified reference gene primers provided the basis for estimating nucleated cell counts. Assay: immunoSEQ multiplex PCR; the TCRdb copy retains only in-frame clones and omits some. V and J calls plus clone size are reproduced from that table; the DNA served to infer D and trimming. Counted here are some 120,000 clones, almost 90% occurring once; the ten biggest clones make up roughly 0.94%. V and J are TRBV9 and TRBJ1-2, with D possibly TRBD1 on 5 matching bases. The sequence derives from a woman in her forties or fifties with active or convalescent COVID-19. The sequenced sample consisted of peripheral blood. CDR3 sequence: CASSVQGHGYTF. The CDR3 DNA reads TGTGCCAGCAGCGTACAGGGTCATGGCTACACCTTC.